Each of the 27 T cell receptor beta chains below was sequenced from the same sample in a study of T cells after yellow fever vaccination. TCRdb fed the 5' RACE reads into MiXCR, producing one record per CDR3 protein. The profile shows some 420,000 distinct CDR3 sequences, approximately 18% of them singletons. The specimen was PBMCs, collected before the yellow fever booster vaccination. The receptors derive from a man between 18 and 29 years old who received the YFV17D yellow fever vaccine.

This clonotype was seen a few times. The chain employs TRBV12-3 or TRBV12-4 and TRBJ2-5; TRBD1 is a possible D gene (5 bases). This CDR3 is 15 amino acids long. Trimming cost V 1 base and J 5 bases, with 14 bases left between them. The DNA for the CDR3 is TGTGCCAGCAGTTTAGTCTCAGGGTCCGGGGAGACCCAGTACTTC. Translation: CASSLVSGSGETQYF.

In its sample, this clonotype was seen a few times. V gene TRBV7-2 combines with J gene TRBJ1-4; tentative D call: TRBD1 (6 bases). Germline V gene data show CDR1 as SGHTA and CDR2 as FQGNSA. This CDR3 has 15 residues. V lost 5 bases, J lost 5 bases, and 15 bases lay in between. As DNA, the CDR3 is TGTGCCAGCAGCGAACGGGGGGGCAGGAATGAAAAACTGTTTTTT. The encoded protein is CASSERGGRNEKLFF. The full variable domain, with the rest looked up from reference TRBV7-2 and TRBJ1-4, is GAGVSQSPSNKVTEKGKDVELRCDPISGHTALYWYRQSLGQGLEFLIYFQGNSAPDKSGLPSDRFSAERTGGSVSTLTIQRTQQEDSAVYLCASSERGGRNEKLFFGSGTQLSVL.

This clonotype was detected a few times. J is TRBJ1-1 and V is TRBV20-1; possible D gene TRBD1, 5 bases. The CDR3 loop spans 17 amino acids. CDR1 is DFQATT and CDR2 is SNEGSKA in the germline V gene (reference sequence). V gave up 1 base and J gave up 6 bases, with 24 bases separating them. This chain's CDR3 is CSARGPTGRQLRAEAFF. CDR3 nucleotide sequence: TGCAGTGCTAGAGGGCCCACCGGCCGACAGCTTCGGGCTGAAGCTTTCTTT.

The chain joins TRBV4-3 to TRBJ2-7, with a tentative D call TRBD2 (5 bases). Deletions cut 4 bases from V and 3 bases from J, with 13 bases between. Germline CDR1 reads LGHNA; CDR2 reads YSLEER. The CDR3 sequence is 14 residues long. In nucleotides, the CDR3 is TGCGCCAGCAGCCGTACCGGGATCGACTACGAGCAGTACTTC. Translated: CASSRTGIDYEQYF.

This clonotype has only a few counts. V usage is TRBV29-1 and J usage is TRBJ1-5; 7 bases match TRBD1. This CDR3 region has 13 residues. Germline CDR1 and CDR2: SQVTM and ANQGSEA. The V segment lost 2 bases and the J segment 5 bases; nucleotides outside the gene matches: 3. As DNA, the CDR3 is TGCAGCGTTGAAACAGGGGTCCATCAGCCCCAGCATTTT. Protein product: CSVETGVHQPQHF.

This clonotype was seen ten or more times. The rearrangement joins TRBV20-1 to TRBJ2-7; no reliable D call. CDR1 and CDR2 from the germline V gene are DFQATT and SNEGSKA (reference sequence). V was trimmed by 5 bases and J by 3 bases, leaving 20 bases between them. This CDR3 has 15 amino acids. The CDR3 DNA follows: TGCAGTGCTCCCAGAGTAGCCTGGGGAATCTACGAGCAGTACGTC. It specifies CSAPRVAWGIYEQYV.

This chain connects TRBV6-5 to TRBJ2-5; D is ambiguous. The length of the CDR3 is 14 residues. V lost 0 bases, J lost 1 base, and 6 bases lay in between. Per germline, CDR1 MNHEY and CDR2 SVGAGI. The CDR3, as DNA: TGTGCCAGCAGTTACTCGAATGCCCAAGAGACCCAGTACTTC. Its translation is CASSYSNAQETQYF.

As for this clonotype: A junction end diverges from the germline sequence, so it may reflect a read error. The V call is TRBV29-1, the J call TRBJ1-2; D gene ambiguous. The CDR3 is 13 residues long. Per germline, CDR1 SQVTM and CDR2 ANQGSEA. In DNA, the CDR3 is TGCAGCGTCGCCTTCTACAGCGGGTATGGCTACCCCTTC. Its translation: CSVAFYSGYGYPF.

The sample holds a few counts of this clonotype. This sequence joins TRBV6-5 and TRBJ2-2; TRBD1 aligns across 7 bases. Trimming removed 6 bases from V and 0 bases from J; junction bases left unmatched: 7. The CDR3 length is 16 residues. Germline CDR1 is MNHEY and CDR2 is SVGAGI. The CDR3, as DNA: TGTGCCAGCAGCTCCAGGGGGAACGCGAACACCGGGGAGCTGTTTTTT. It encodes CASSSRGNANTGELFF.

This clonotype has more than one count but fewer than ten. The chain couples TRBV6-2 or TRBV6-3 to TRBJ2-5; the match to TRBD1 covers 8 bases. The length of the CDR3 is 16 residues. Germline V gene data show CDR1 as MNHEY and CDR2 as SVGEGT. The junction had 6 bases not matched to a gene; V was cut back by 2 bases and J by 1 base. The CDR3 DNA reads TGTGCCAGCAGTTACCCTACAGGACAGGGCCAAGAGACCCAGTACTTC. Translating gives CASSYPTGQGQETQYF.

The CDR3 is CASSLVGQFNEKLFF. The CDR3 DNA is TGCGCCAGCAGCTTGGTGGGACAGTTTAATGAAAAACTGTTTTTT. This chain connects TRBV5-1 to TRBJ1-4; 7 bases fit TRBD1. The germline V gene encodes CDR1 SGHRS and CDR2 YFSETQ. The CDR3 spans 15 residues. Losses at the gene ends were 0 bases for V and 4 bases for J; bases not matched to a gene: 3.

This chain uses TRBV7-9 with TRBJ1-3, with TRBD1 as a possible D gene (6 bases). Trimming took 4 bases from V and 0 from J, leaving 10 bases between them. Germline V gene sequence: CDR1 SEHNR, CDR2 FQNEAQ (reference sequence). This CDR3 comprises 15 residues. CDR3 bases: TGTGCCAGCAGCTCGGGACATAGCTCTGGAAACACCATATATTTT. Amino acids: CASSSGHSSGNTIYF.

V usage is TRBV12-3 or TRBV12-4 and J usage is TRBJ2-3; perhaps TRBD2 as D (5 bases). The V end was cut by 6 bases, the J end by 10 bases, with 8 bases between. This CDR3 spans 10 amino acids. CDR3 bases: TGTGCCAGCAGCCGGGATCCGCAGTATTTT. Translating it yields CASSRDPQYF.

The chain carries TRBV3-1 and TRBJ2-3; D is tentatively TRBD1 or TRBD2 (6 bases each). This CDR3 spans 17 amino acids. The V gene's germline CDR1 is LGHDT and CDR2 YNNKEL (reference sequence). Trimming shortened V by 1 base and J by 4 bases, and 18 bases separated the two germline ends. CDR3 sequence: CASSQVGRGGRADTQYF. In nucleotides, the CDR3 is TGTGCCAGCAGCCAAGTGGGACGAGGGGGGCGGGCAGATACGCAGTATTTT.

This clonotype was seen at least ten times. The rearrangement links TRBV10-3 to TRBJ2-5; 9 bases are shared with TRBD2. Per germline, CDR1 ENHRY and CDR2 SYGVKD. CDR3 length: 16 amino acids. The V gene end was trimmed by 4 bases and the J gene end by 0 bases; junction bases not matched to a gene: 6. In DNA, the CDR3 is TGTGCCATCAGTGGGGGTATAGCGGGGGACCAAGAGACCCAGTACTTC. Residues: CAISGGIAGDQETQYF.

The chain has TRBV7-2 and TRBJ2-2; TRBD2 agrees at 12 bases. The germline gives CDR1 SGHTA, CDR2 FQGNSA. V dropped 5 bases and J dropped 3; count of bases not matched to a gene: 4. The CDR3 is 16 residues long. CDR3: CASSPSSGGDTGELFF. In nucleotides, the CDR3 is TGTGCCAGCAGCCCCTCTAGCGGGGGGGACACCGGGGAGCTGTTTTTT. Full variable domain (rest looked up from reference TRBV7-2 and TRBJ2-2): GAGVSQSPSNKVTEKGKDVELRCDPISGHTALYWYRQSLGQGLEFLIYFQGNSAPDKSGLPSDRFSAERTGGSVSTLTIQRTQQEDSAVYLCASSPSSGGDTGELFFGEGSRLTVL.

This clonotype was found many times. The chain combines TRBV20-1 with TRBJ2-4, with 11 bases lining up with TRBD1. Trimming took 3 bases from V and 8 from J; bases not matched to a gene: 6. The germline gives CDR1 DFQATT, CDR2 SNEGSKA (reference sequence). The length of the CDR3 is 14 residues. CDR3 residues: CSARAGQGVDIQYF. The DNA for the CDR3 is TGCAGTGCTAGGGCGGGACAGGGGGTAGACATTCAGTACTTC.

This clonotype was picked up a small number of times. CDR3 protein: CASSPIIPGQGGGSPLHF. DNA for the CDR3: TGTGCCAGCAGCCCTATCATCCCGGGACAGGGAGGTGGCTCACCCCTCCACTTT. The chain employs TRBV6-5 and TRBJ1-6; 9 nucleotides line up with TRBD1. CDR1 is MNHEY and CDR2 is SVGAGI in the germline V gene. The CDR3 is 18 residues long. V gave up 6 bases and J gave up 10 bases; unmatched junction bases: 19.

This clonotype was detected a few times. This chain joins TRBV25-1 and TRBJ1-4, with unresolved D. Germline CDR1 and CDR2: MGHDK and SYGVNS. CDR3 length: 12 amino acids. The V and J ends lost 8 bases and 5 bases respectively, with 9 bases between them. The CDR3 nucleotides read TGTGCCAGCCGGAACCCGAATGAAAAACTGTTTTTT. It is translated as CASRNPNEKLFF. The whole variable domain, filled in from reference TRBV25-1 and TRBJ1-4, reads EADIYQTPRYLVIGTGKKITLECSQTMGHDKMYWYQQDPGMELHLIHYSYGVNSTEKGDLSSESTVSRIRTEHFPLTLESARPSHTSQYLCASRNPNEKLFFGSGTQLSVL.

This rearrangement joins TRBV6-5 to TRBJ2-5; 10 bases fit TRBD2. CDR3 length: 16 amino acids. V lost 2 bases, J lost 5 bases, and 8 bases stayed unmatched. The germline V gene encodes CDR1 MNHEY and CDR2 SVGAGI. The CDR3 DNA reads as TGTGCCAGCAGTTACCCCAGCGGGGGGGCCGGGGAGACCCAGTACTTC. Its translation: CASSYPSGGAGETQYF.

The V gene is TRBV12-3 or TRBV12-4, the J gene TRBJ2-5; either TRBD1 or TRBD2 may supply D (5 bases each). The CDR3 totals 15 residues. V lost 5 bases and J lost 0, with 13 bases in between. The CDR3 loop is CASSLPGPNQETQYF. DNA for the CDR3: TGTGCCAGCAGTCTACCGGGACCGAACCAAGAGACCCAGTACTTC.

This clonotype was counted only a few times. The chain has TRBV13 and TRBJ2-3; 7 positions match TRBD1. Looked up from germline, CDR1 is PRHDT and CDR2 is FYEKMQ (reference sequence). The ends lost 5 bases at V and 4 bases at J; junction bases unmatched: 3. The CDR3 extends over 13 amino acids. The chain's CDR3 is CASSIQGPDTQYF. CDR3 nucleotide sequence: TGTGCCAGCAGCATACAGGGGCCAGATACGCAGTATTTT.

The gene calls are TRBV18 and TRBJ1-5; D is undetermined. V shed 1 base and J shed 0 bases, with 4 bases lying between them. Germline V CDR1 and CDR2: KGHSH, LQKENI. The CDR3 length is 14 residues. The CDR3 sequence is CASSPLGSNQPQHF. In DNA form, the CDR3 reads TGTGCCAGCTCACCACTCGGTAGCAATCAGCCCCAGCATTTT.

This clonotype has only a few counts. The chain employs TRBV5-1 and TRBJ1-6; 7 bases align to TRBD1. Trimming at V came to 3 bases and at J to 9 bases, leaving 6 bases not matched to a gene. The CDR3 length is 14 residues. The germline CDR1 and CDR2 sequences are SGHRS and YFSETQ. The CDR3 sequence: CASSSDREGSPLHF. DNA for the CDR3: TGCGCCAGCAGCTCTGACAGGGAAGGTTCACCCCTCCACTTT.

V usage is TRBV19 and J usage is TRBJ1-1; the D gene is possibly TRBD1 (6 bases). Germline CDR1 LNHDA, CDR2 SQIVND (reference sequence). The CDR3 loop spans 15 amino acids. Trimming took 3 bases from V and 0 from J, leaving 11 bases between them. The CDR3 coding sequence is TGTGCCAGTAGTATCCTTGGACAGCTGAACACTGAAGCTTTCTTT. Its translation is CASSILGQLNTEAFF.

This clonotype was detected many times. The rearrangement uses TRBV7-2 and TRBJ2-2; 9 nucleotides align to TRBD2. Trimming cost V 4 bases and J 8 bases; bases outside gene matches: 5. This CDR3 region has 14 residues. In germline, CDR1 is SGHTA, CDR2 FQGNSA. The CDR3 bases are TGTGCCAGCAGCTACGCTAGCGGGGCGGGGGAGCTGTTTTTT. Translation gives CASSYASGAGELFF. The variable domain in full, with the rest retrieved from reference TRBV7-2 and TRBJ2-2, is GAGVSQSPSNKVTEKGKDVELRCDPISGHTALYWYRQSLGQGLEFLIYFQGNSAPDKSGLPSDRFSAERTGGSVSTLTIQRTQQEDSAVYLCASSYASGAGELFFGEGSRLTVL.

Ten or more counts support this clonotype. The CDR3 sequence: CASSTGRNFATNEKLFF. In DNA, the CDR3 is TGTGCCAGCAGCACCGGACGGAACTTTGCAACTAATGAAAAACTGTTTTTT. The rearrangement joins TRBV9 to TRBJ1-4; D is uncertain. The CDR3 spans 17 residues. From germline, CDR1 is SGDLS and CDR2 YYNGEE. V lost 4 bases and J lost 0, with 16 bases in between.